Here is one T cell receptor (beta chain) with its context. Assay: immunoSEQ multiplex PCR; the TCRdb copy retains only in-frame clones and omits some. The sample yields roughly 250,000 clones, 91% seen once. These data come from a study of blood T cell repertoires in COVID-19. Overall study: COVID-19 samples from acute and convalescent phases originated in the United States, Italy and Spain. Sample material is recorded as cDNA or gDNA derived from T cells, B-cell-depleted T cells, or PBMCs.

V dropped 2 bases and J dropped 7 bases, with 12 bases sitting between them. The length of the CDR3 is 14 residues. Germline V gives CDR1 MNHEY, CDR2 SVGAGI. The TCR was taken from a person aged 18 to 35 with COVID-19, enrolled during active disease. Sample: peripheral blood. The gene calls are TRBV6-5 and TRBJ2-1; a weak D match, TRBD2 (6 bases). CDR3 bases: TGTGCCAGCAGTTACGGGCGGGATAGAAATGAGCAGTTCTTC. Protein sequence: CASSYGRDRNEQFF.